This entry concerns a single TCR beta chain. The antigen is unknown. CDR1 is MGHRA, CDR2 YSYEKL, per germline. V gave up 4 bases and J gave up 1 base, with 13 bases separating them. The CDR3 totals 15 residues. A second about 6 to 12 cycle PCR used barcoded and J-beta primers. The authors tagged each cDNA molecule using a template-switch adaptor with 12 random nucleotides. Each CDR3 protein is one row after TCRdb ran MiXCR on the 5' RACE reads. The repertoire holds hundreds of thousands of distinct CDR3 sequences, with roughly 21% as singletons. This record belongs to a study of blood T cells in healthy people across ages. Study conclusions and caveats: It was the long-lived donors that had more naive CD4+ cells and higher diversity than aged donors. With age, beta diversity per million T cells declined roughly linearly, significantly by about 40.

The material sequenced was blood. The sequence was collected from a man aged 70 or older in good health. The V and J genes are TRBV4-1 and TRBJ1-1; D ambiguous. Here the CDR3 reads CASSPWTEGNTEAFF. The CDR3 DNA sequence: TGCGCCAGCAGCCCGTGGACCGAGGGGAACACTGAAGCTTTCTTT.